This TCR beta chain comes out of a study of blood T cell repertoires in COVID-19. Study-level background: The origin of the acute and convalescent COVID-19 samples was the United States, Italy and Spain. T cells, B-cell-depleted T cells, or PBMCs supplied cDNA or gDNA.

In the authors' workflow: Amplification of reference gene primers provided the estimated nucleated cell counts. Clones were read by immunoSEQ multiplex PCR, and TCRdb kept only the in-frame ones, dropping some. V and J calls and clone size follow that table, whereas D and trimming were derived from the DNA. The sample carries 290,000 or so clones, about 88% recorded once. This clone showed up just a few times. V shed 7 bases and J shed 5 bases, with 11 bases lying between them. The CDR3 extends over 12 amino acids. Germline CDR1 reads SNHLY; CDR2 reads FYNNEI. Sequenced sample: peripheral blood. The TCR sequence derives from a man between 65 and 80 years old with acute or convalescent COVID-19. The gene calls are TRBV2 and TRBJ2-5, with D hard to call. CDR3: CASTAVAETQYF. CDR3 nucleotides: TGTGCCAGCACCGCCGTTGCGGAGACCCAGTACTTC.